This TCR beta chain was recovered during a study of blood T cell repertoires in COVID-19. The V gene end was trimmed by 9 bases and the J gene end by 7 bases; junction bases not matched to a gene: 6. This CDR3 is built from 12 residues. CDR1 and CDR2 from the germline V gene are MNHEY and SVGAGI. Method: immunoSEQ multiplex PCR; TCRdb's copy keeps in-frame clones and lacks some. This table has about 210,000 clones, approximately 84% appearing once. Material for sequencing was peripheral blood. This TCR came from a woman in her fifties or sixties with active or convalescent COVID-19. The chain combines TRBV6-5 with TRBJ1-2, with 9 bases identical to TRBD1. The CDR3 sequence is CASTGGAFGYTF. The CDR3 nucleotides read TGTGCCAGTACAGGGGGCGCCTTTGGCTACACCTTC.